The source of this T cell receptor beta chain is a study of beta chain features in type 1 diabetes (dated by TCRdb to the late 2010s). Context from the whole study: No differences in mean age, gender distribution, total cell number or subset yield were found between patients and healthy donors. Across all samples, about 110 million sorted cells were examined, and cell number per subset correlated strongly with RNA yield. The study compared the TCRB repertoires of sorted circulating CD4+ T cell subsets in recently diagnosed type 1 diabetes patients with those in matched healthy donors. Regulatory and stem cell-like memory subsets were obtained from only 8 patients and about 8 healthy donors, while naive and central memory subsets were obtained from all 30 or so donors. What the study reported, not specific to this receptor: In all four CD4+ subsets, TCRB CDR3 length was moderately but significantly shorter in type 1 diabetes patients. Sequencing cDNA rather than genomic DNA could over-represent highly expressing activated cells, although activation and CD3 levels did not differ between groups. Because small numbers of individuals were included in the HLA sub-analyses, any influence of HLA type on TCRB rearrangement was left unresolved. At VDJ recombination sites, type 1 diabetes patients had fewer insertions and more deleted nucleotides, which implies abnormalities in thymic rearrangement. The naive, central memory and regulatory TCRB repertoires appeared to resemble one another more closely among patients than among healthy donors. Shorter templates might have been favored by PCR, but patient and control samples were amplified and corrected together, so both groups would have been affected equally by any skew.

The CDR3 holds 12 amino acids from the cysteine to the phenylalanine. The CDR3 DNA has 36 bases and is translated from base 1. V has 3 bases trimmed and J has 11 bases trimmed; junction bases matching no gene number 5. From the germline V gene, CDR1 is LGHNA and CDR2 is YSLEER. Each donor gave one peripheral blood draw, averaging about 120 mL, which was collected into heparinised tubes. Naive, central memory, regulatory and stem cell-like memory CD4+ T cells were sorted on a BD FACSAria II using a panel including CD45RO, CCR7, CD25, CD127, CD95 and CD27. Every sorted population had a purity above 95%. Right away, PBMCs were isolated by Lymphoprep density gradient centrifugation and were stained directly, with no culture step. So that batch effects would be minimized, each experiment stained and sorted samples in pairs, pairing one healthy donor with one patient. This clone has only a few counts. What antigen it recognizes has not been identified. No clone much larger than this one lies a single base away; base qualities are absent.

The entire isolated RNA was reverse transcribed using the High Capacity cDNA Reverse Transcription Kit, and thus expressed TCRB transcripts were sequenced. Deep immunoSEQ sequencing was applied to naive, central memory and regulatory T cell samples, giving an average of roughly 3.6 million total reads per sample. Sorted cells were lysed in RLT buffer, and RNA was extracted using DNase-treated RNeasy Micro or Mini kits according to cell number. Each cell subset was processed separately to prevent cross-contamination, with patient and healthy donor samples processed together. The immunoSEQ multiplex PCR was used to amplify TCRB sequences from cDNA, yielding 87-bp fragments that span the CDR3 region. Sequencing of the amplicons was performed on the Illumina HiSeq platform. The paper's processing steps were these. Synthetic template baselines were used to correct PCR bias computationally, reads within Hamming distance 2 were collapsed, and singletons that could not be merged were discarded. By aligning reads against IMGT, V, D and J genes, CDR3 length, and insertions or deletions at six rearrangement sites were assigned. Within each subset, clonotype counts were normalized to the number of sorted cells before true diversity and Gini coefficients were calculated with the tcR R package. Repertoire sharing was quantified using the overlap coefficient calculated on TCRB nucleotide sequences. Out-of-frame TCRB sequences from naive cells were analyzed to stand in for the pre-selection repertoire. TCRdb provides this immuneACCESS table in a form limited to in-frame rearrangements. Some clones are lacking; in checked studies, under half of them reflect an unresolved V gene, and why the rest are absent is not known. V, J and clone size derive from that table, while D and trimming were established from the DNA sequence. The sample includes 350,000 to 450,000 clones, with 11% to 15% observed a single time. Approximately 0.035% of the sample comes from the top ten.

The sequencing input was naive CD4+ T cells from blood. Explained via the paper, the cell subset or site label denotes: true naive CD4+ T cells. This sequence originates from a young man in good health. The chain couples TRBV4-3 to TRBJ1-1, with 8 bases aligning to TRBD1. The CDR3 reads CASSQRTGKAFF. The nucleotides read TGCGCCAGCAGCCAGAGGACAGGGAAGGCTTTCTTT.